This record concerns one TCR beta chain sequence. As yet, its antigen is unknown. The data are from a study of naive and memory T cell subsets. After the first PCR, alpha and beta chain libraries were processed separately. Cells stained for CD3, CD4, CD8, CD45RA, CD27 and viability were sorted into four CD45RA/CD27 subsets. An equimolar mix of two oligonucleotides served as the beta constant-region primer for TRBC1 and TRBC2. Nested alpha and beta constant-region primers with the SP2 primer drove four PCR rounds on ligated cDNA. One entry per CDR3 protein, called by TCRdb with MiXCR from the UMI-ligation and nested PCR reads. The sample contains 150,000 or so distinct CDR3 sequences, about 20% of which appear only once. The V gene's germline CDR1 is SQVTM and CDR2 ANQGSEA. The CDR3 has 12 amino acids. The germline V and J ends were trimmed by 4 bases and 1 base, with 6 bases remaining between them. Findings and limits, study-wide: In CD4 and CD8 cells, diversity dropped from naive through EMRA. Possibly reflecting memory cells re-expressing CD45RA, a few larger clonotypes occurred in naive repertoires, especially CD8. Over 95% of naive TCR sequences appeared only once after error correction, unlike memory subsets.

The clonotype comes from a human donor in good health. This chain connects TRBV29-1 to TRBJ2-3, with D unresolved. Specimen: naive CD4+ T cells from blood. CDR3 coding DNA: TGCAGCGTTGGCTGGGGCACAGATACGCAGTATTTT. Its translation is CSVGWGTDTQYF.